The T cell receptor beta chain described here comes from a study of identical twins. It was template switching that added a universal primer site, and there were unique molecular identifiers on the cDNA. A single record per CDR3 protein comes from TCRdb applying MiXCR to the 5' RACE reads. The sample carries approximately 690,000 distinct CDR3 sequences, roughly 6.2% recorded once. In its sample, this clonotype was seen many times. Deletions cut 5 bases from V and 4 bases from J, with 8 bases between. The CDR3 totals 12 residues. Looked up from germline, CDR1 is ENHRY and CDR2 is SYGVKD. The chain is built from TRBV10-3 and TRBJ1-2, with D tentatively TRBD1 (6 bases). The receptor was derived from a young man in good health. The sample was naive T cells sorted from blood. CDR3 in DNA: TGTGCCATCAGTACAGGGCGCTATGGCTACACCTTC. Translating gives CAISTGRYGYTF.